These 14 T cell receptor beta chains originate from one sample sequenced in a study of T cell repertoires in cytomegalovirus infection. For these TCRs, the target antigens are not known. One entry per CDR3 protein results from TCRdb running MiXCR on the reads. The sample holds some 500,000 distinct CDR3 sequences, 35% to 50% seen once. The starting material was cultured PBMCs, obtained from culture after CMV antigen stimulation. Every receptor here comes from a human donor in good health (CMV status not recorded). Some clones in this sample may be carry-over from other donors' samples.

The genes are TRBV5-4 and TRBJ1-4; TRBD1 aligns across 8 bases. The CDR3 is 13 amino acids. In germline, CDR1 is SGHNT, CDR2 YYREEE (reference sequence). V trimming: 3 bases; J trimming: 14 bases; junction bases outside the gene matches: 9. The CDR3 is CASSSPGTGVLFF. DNA of the CDR3: TGTGCCAGCAGCTCCCCCGGGACAGGAGTTCTGTTTTTT.

The chain uses TRBV29-1 and TRBJ2-3; D possibly uses TRBD1 or TRBD2 (5 bases each). The V and J ends lost 7 bases and 3 bases respectively, with 11 bases between them. Germline V gene data show CDR1 as SQVTM and CDR2 as ANQGSEA. The CDR3 is 12 residues long. Here the CDR3 DNA reads TGCAGCGCAATCGGGACGACAGATACGCAGTATTTT. As protein: CSAIGTTDTQYF.

The chain employs TRBV28 and TRBJ2-3; TRBD2 matches 8 bases. The CDR3 totals 14 residues. Germline loops: CDR1 MDHEN, CDR2 SYDVKM. V was pared by 5 bases and J by 2 bases, with 3 bases of the junction left unmatched. The CDR3 sequence is CASSTGGITDTQYF. CDR3 bases: TGTGCCAGCAGTACGGGAGGGATCACAGATACGCAGTATTTT.

For this clonotype: At one boundary the junction diverges from the germline segment, which might be a read error. The gene calls are TRBV5-3 and TRBJ2-3, with D maybe TRBD1 (5 bases). Being an ORF, TRBV5-3 has a function that is uncertain. The CDR3 is 15 amino acids. CDR3 sequence (DNA): TGTGCCAGCAGCTTGGTTGCTGGGGCCACAGATACGCAGTATTTT. This sequence encodes CASSLVAGATDTQYF.

The rearrangement links TRBV20-1 to TRBJ2-1; TRBD2 matches 15 bases. V gave up 1 base and J gave up 7 bases; unmatched junction bases: 2. This CDR3 has 15 amino acids. CDR1 and CDR2 from the germline V gene are DFQATT and SNEGSKA (reference sequence). The CDR3 reads CSARAGTSGRNEQFF. In nucleotides, the CDR3 is TGCAGTGCTAGAGCCGGGACTAGCGGGAGGAATGAGCAGTTCTTC.

V gene TRBV2 combines with J gene TRBJ2-5; D is perhaps TRBD2 (5 bases). Germline loops: CDR1 SNHLY, CDR2 FYNNEI. There are 14 residues in the CDR3. V was shortened by 1 base and J by 5 bases, with 11 bases between the two germline ends. CDR3 protein: CASSEGTGWETQYF. The CDR3, as DNA: TGTGCCAGCAGTGAAGGGACTGGGTGGGAGACCCAGTACTTC.

V is TRBV7-2 and J is TRBJ2-3; TRBD2 matches at 9 bases. Looked up from germline, CDR1 is SGHTA and CDR2 is FQGNSA. The ends lost 2 bases at V and 3 bases at J; junction bases unmatched: 3. CDR3 length: 15 amino acids. DNA of the CDR3: TGTGCCAGCAGCTTATTTAGCGGGGGTACAGATACGCAGTATTTT. It codes for CASSLFSGGTDTQYF.

The table lists this clonotype with many counts. The genes are TRBV28 and TRBJ2-2; the D gene is possibly TRBD2 (6 bases). V gave up 5 bases and J gave up 5 bases, with 6 bases separating them. Per germline, CDR1 MDHEN and CDR2 SYDVKM. CDR3 size: 12 residues. CDR3 bases: TGTGCCAGCAGTCTAGCGACCGGGGAGCTGTTTTTT. Its translation is CASSLATGELFF.

The chain couples TRBV2 to TRBJ2-4; TRBD2 agrees at 12 bases. The CDR3 spans 16 residues. Trimming at V came to 6 bases and at J to 6 bases, leaving 9 bases not matched to a gene. The germline V gene encodes CDR1 SNHLY and CDR2 FYNNEI. CDR3 bases: TGTGCCAGCAGCGAGCTCCTAGCGGGAGGGCCAAACATTCAGTACTTC. Translated: CASSELLAGGPNIQYF.

This clonotype has more than one count but fewer than ten. CDR3 sequence reads: CASSLRGVPRTEETQYF. CDR3 DNA sequence: TGTGCCAGCAGCTTACGGGGGGTTCCCCGTACAGAAGAGACCCAGTACTTC. This chain uses TRBV7-6 with TRBJ2-5, with 7 nucleotides matching TRBD2. Germline CDR1 SGHVS, CDR2 FNYEAQ. Germline trimming cut 2 bases from V and 3 bases from J; bases unmatched to any gene: 12. This CDR3 comprises 17 residues.

This clonotype has a handful of counts. V gene TRBV7-8 combines with J gene TRBJ2-3; maybe TRBD2 (7 bases). With 5 bases removed from V and 5 bases from J, the gap between germline ends came to 26 bases. The CDR3 totals 18 residues. CDR1 SGHVS and CDR2 FQNEAQ come from the germline V gene. In DNA, the CDR3 is TGTGCCAGCAGCCCCCCCCGGGGGCGGGGGAGGATGGAAGATACGCAGTATTTT. The encoded protein is CASSPPRGRGRMEDTQYF.

The chain employs TRBV5-4 and TRBJ2-3, with TRBD2 matching over 8 bases. Germline trimming cut 6 bases from V and 6 bases from J; bases unmatched to any gene: 9. This CDR3 comprises 14 residues. CDR1 is SGHNT and CDR2 is YYREEE in the germline V gene (reference sequence). The CDR3 region is CASNRGGQGDTQYF. The DNA for the CDR3 is TGTGCCAGCAACCGGGGGGGGCAGGGGGATACGCAGTATTTT.

J is TRBJ2-7 and V is TRBV7-3; TRBD2 matches 16 bases. Germline V gene sequence: CDR1 SGHTA, CDR2 FQGTGA. V gave up 5 bases and J gave up 0 bases; unmatched junction bases: 10. The CDR3 runs to 19 residues. CDR3 sequence: CASSVDRGLAGGSSYEQYF. The CDR3 nucleotides read TGTGCCAGCAGCGTCGATCGGGGACTAGCGGGAGGGAGCTCCTACGAGCAGTACTTC.

This chain uses TRBV6-6 with TRBJ2-5, with D perhaps matching TRBD2 (6 bases). The germline CDR1 and CDR2 sequences are MNHNY and SVGAGI (reference sequence). V was trimmed by 6 bases and J by 1 base, leaving 18 bases between them. The CDR3 extends over 16 amino acids. CDR3 loop: CASRTPKGDSQETQYF. CDR3 DNA sequence: TGTGCCAGCAGAACCCCAAAAGGGGACTCCCAAGAGACCCAGTACTTC.